The TCR beta chain under discussion was sequenced for a study of CD8+CD57+ T cells in acquired aplastic anemia. Whole-study context: Sorting CD4+ and CD8+ cells gave DNA averaging around 3 ug.

Genomic DNA served as template for TCR beta VDJ and CDR3 profiling. TCRdb fed the reads into MiXCR, producing one record per CDR3 protein. The table lists roughly 500,000 distinct CDR3 sequences, roughly 34% of them singletons. This clonotype was observed at least ten times. V dropped 7 bases and J dropped 2 bases, with 14 bases sitting between them. CDR3 length equals 13 residues. Germline V gene lookup returns CDR1 SQVTM and CDR2 ANQGSEA. Patients picked for sequencing had shown CD8+CD57+ cell expansion detected by flow cytometry. Sample: sorted CD4+, CD8+, or CD8+CD57+ T cells (not recorded which) from PBMCs. The source is a human donor with aplastic anemia. This chain joins TRBV29-1 and TRBJ1-1; D call uncertain. The CDR3 sequence is CSASQLANTEAFF. DNA of the CDR3: TGCAGCGCCTCCCAGTTAGCAAACACTGAAGCTTTCTTT.